The source of this TCR beta chain is a study of blood T cell repertoires in COVID-19. Overall study context: Samples came from the United States, Italy and Spain, spanning acute and convalescent COVID-19.

Per the germline V gene, CDR1 is SGHVS and CDR2 is FNYEAQ. V lost 0 bases to trimming and J lost 0 bases; unmatched junction nucleotides: 10. The length of the CDR3 is 19 residues. The protocol was immunoSEQ multiplex PCR, while the TCRdb copy is restricted to in-frame clones and leaves out a portion. The repertoire has about 310,000 clones, roughly 86% of them found once; the top ten carry 8.5% to 10%. Sequenced material: PBMCs or T cells enriched from blood (not recorded which). The gene calls are TRBV7-6 and TRBJ1-3; TRBD1 matches at 8 bases. This TCR was sampled from a woman aged 18-30 years who had recovered from COVID-19. CDR3 protein: CASSLAFGQGTSSGNTIYF. Written as DNA, the CDR3 is TGTGCCAGCAGCTTAGCCTTCGGACAGGGAACTTCCTCTGGAAACACCATATATTTT.